This TCR beta chain appears in the sequencing data of a study of T cells expressing NK-cell markers. UMIs accompanied the 5'RACE template switching by which TCR beta cDNA was made. TCRdb re-analyzed the 5' RACE reads; it lists each CDR3 protein once, without DNA. This sample's table reports about 460,000 distinct CDR3 sequences. The CDR3 runs to 12 residues. The V gene's germline CDR1 is MGHRA and CDR2 YSYEKL. In the case of this clonotype: Its antigen is still unknown.

General study points: The dominant NKG2C+ clonotypes represented about 1.0-7.5% of CD8+ T cells in over 5 donors. Whether expanded NKG2C+ T cell clones were HCMV-specific remained unclear.

The receptor's source is a woman between 45 and 65 years old in good health. The sample consisted of blood T cells: a sorted CD56 or NKG2C T cell subset, CD4+ or CD8+ T cells, or bulk PBMC T cells (not recorded which). The rearrangement joins TRBV4-1 to TRBJ2-4; TCRdb's D call, TRBD1, is unchecked because there is no DNA. The CDR3 is CASSQDHRVQYF.